The clone carrying this T cell receptor (beta chain) was seen a handful of times. The germline V gene has CDR1 MDHEN and CDR2 SYDVKM. V was shortened by 5 bases and J by 7 bases, with 21 bases between the two germline ends. There are 15 residues in the CDR3. The investigators reverse transcribed all of the isolated RNA, so they sequenced expressed TCRB transcripts. The table came from immunoSEQ multiplex PCR; TCRdb's copy has only in-frame clones and leaves some out. Of 130,000 to 150,000 clones listed, under 60% are singletons. The record originates from a study of beta chain features in type 1 diabetes.

The receptor was derived from a young man in good health. The chain links TRBV28 to TRBJ2-7, with D maybe TRBD1 (6 bases). The sequencing input was Tregs from blood. DNA of the CDR3: TGTGCCAGCAGTCCCACAGGGTATGGGGCTCGGGAGCAGTACTTC. The encoded protein is CASSPTGYGAREQYF.